These 17 T cell receptor beta chains originate from one sample sequenced in a study of T cell responses to AZD1222 COVID-19 vaccine (dated by TCRdb to the early 2020s). Interpreted using the paper, the time point label stands for: about 28 days (+/-7) after the second vaccine dose. The receptor library was made with the immunoSEQ multiplex PCR assay. The table was pulled from immuneACCESS by TCRdb, which kept in-frame rearrangements only. Such tables lose some clones; where checked, under half of the loss comes from unresolved V genes, and the rest has no known cause. Recorded for this sample are under 140,000 clones; roughly 90% of them occurred a single time. Around 14% of the sample lies in the top ten. The starting material was peripheral blood, obtained 28 days after the second AZD1222 dose. The receptor set was obtained from an adult who received the AZD1222 COVID-19 vaccine.

The V and J genes are TRBV5-1 and TRBJ1-1; D is ambiguous. This CDR3 spans 15 amino acids. Trimming stripped 4 bases from V and 1 base from J, with 14 bases between. CDR1 is SGHRS, CDR2 YFSETQ, per germline. The CDR3 DNA is TGCGCCAGCAGCGGGTCGCTTGCGTGGAACACTGAAGCTTTCTTT. It yields the protein CASSGSLAWNTEAFF. The entire variable domain, with the rest obtained from reference TRBV5-1 and TRBJ1-1, is as follows: KAGVTQTPRYLIKTRGQQVTLSCSPISGHRSVSWYQQTPGQGLQFLFEYFSETQRNKGNFPGRFSGRQFSNSRSEMNVSTLELGDSALYLCASSGSLAWNTEAFFGQGTRLTVV.

V is TRBV10-3 and J is TRBJ2-5, with 7 nucleotides matching TRBD1. The CDR3 spans 12 residues. Trimming at V came to 6 bases and at J to 4 bases, leaving 2 bases not matched to a gene. Germline CDR1 ENHRY, CDR2 SYGVKD. The DNA of the CDR3 is TGTGCCATCAGCCGGGACAGAGAGACCCAGTACTTC. Its protein product is CAISRDRETQYF.

The chain carries TRBV27 and TRBJ2-7; 7 bases line up with TRBD2. Germline V CDR1 and CDR2: MNHEY, SMNVEV (reference sequence). The CDR3 spans 15 residues. Unmatched junction bases numbered 9, after V lost 5 bases and J lost 2 bases. The CDR3 DNA is TGTGCCAGCAGTCCCACTACTCTAGCGGCCTACGAGCAGTACTTC. Translating gives CASSPTTLAAYEQYF.

The V and J genes are TRBV3-1 (or the pseudogene TRBV3-2) and TRBJ1-2, with a tentative D call TRBD1 (6 bases). The CDR3 runs to 15 residues. The V end was cut by 0 bases, the J end by 8 bases, with 16 bases between. Looked up from germline, CDR1 is LGHDT and CDR2 is YNNKEL (reference sequence). CDR3: CASSQDEGGLRGYTF. The CDR3 DNA sequence: TGTGCCAGCAGCCAAGATGAGGGGGGGTTGAGAGGCTACACCTTC.

This chain links TRBV7-8 with TRBJ1-1; no reliable D call. Germline loops: CDR1 SGHVS, CDR2 FQNEAQ. This CDR3 comprises 15 residues. V lost 4 bases, J lost 3 bases, and 15 bases lay in between. The CDR3 sequence: CASSSFNTIDTEAFF. CDR3 coding DNA: TGTGCCAGCAGCTCTTTTAACACGATAGACACTGAAGCTTTCTTT.

The rearrangement uses TRBV10-3 and TRBJ2-3; D is unclear. CDR3 size: 10 residues. Trimming removed 7 bases from V and 5 bases from J, with 4 bases in between. The germline CDR1 and CDR2 sequences are ENHRY and SYGVKD. The CDR3 spells CAINLDTQYF. In DNA, the CDR3 is TGTGCCATCAACTTAGATACGCAGTATTTT.

The rearrangement links TRBV18 to TRBJ1-1; 10 nucleotides line up with TRBD1. V dropped 3 bases and J dropped 5; count of bases not matched to a gene: 12. Germline assignment: CDR1 KGHSH and CDR2 LQKENI. The CDR3 length is 17 residues. The CDR3: CASSPRTGGQGGTEAFF. CDR3 DNA: TGTGCCAGCTCACCGCGGACAGGGGGACAAGGTGGGACTGAAGCTTTCTTT.

The rearrangement uses TRBV7-2 and TRBJ1-6; D is uncertain. Germline CDR1 SGHTA, CDR2 FQGNSA. V lost 4 bases, J lost 6 bases, and 13 bases lay in between. The CDR3 has 15 residues. The CDR3 region has the DNA TGTGCCAGCAGCTGGGGTGATTACGGTAATTCACCCCTCCACTTT. Translation: CASSWGDYGNSPLHF.

The chain uses TRBV4-1 and TRBJ1-2; 7 bases line up with TRBD1. Losses at the gene ends were 3 bases for V and 4 bases for J; bases not matched to a gene: 8. Looked up from germline, CDR1 is MGHRA and CDR2 is YSYEKL. The CDR3 covers 15 residues. CDR3 sequence reads: CASSHDPGQIYGYTF. CDR3 DNA sequence: TGCGCCAGCAGCCACGATCCGGGACAGATCTATGGCTACACCTTC.

The rearrangement uses TRBV18 and TRBJ2-2; D not resolved. V shed 2 bases and J shed 1 base, with 5 bases lying between them. CDR1 and CDR2 (germline): KGHSH, LQKENI. The CDR3 is 14 residues long. CDR3 sequence reads: CASSPAGNTGELFF. For the CDR3, the DNA is TGTGCCAGCTCACCAGCCGGGAACACCGGGGAGCTGTTTTTT. Based on the CDR3 plus reference TRBV18 and TRBJ2-2, the full variable domain is NAGVMQNPRHLVRRRGQEARLRCSPMKGHSHVYWYRQLPEEGLKFMVYLQKENIIDESGMPKERFSAEFPKEGPSILRIQQVVRGDSAAYFCASSPAGNTGELFFGEGSRLTVL.

The chain combines TRBV30 with TRBJ1-5; D is uncertain. CDR1 and CDR2 from the germline V gene are GTSNPN and SVGIG (reference sequence). The V and J ends lost 2 bases and 4 bases respectively, with 18 bases between them. The CDR3 consists of 16 residues. Here the CDR3 reads CAWSSNHGGPNQPQHF. CDR3 in DNA: TGTGCCTGGAGTTCGAATCACGGTGGGCCAAATCAGCCCCAGCATTTT.

This chain uses TRBV7-9 with TRBJ1-6; D might be TRBD1 (6 bases). The CDR3 has 16 residues. V lost 4 bases and J lost 7, with 17 bases in between. Germline assignment: CDR1 SEHNR and CDR2 FQNEAQ (reference sequence). The CDR3 nucleotides read TGTGCCAGCAGCTCACCTCCAGGGGTAGAAAATTCACCCCTCCACTTT. Translating gives CASSSPPGVENSPLHF.

CDR3 sequence reads: CASSPQMGNYGYTF. The CDR3 DNA reads TGTGCCAGCAGTCCACAAATGGGTAACTATGGCTACACCTTC. The chain has TRBV6-5 and TRBJ1-2; D remains ambiguous. V lost 5 bases and J lost 1, with 11 bases in between. Germline-derived CDR1 and CDR2 are MNHEY and SVGAGI. This CDR3 has 14 residues.

Here the CDR3 DNA reads TGTGCCAGCCTAGGGATGGGCTATGGCTACACCTTC. Encoded protein: CASLGMGYGYTF. The genes are TRBV12-3 or TRBV12-4 and TRBJ1-2; D is uncertain. Deletions cut 8 bases from V and 4 bases from J, with 11 bases between. The CDR3 loop spans 12 amino acids.

This chain links TRBV27 with TRBJ1-5; weak D call: TRBD1 (6 bases). The CDR3 is 15 amino acids. The germline CDR1 and CDR2 sequences are MNHEY and SMNVEV (reference sequence). Trimming took off 4 bases at V and 4 bases at J, with 14 bases between the two ends. CDR3 region: CASSYQGQGNQPQHF. The CDR3 DNA is TGTGCCAGCAGTTATCAGGGGCAGGGAAATCAGCCCCAGCATTTT.

The rearrangement uses TRBV6-5 and TRBJ2-1, with 8 bases aligning to TRBD1. This CDR3 region has 13 residues. Germline V gene sequence: CDR1 MNHEY, CDR2 SVGAGI. Unmatched junction bases numbered 9, after V lost 7 bases and J lost 10 bases. The CDR3 DNA reads TGTGCCAGCATCGCCGGACAGGGAGGCGAGCAGTTCTTC. Translating gives CASIAGQGGEQFF.

The J gene is TRBJ1-5, the V gene TRBV3-1 (or the pseudogene TRBV3-2); D is possibly TRBD1 (6 bases). V lost 0 bases, J lost 11 bases, and 20 bases lay in between. CDR1 is LGHDT, CDR2 YNNKEL, per germline (reference sequence). The CDR3 is 16 residues long. In DNA form, the CDR3 reads TGTGCCAGCAGCCAAGATACCGGGGGCGGACTCTGGGCCCAGCATTTT. It is translated as CASSQDTGGGLWAQHF.